A single sample is the source of the 12 T cell receptor beta chains below, sequenced in a study of control samples from healthy donors and cancer patients. Produced via immunoSEQ multiplex PCR; TCRdb's table is partial and in-frame only. The table records more than 50,000 clones, approximately 85% of them present only once. The sequenced sample consisted of blood. These receptors were obtained from a man aged 35 to 55 in good health.

This chain uses TRBV18 with TRBJ2-1; D remains unclear. From germline, CDR1 is KGHSH and CDR2 LQKENI. The ends were cut back, 6 bases at V and 0 bases at J, with 12 bases in the middle. This CDR3 has 15 amino acids. The CDR3 reads CASSVLVSSYNEQFF. The CDR3 region has the DNA TGTGCCAGCTCGGTATTGGTTAGCTCCTACAATGAGCAGTTCTTC.

Comments on this clone: Other DNA sequences in this specimen translate into the identical CDR3. The J gene is TRBJ2-4, the V gene TRBV4-2; TRBD1 or TRBD2 may be the D gene (6 bases each). The CDR3 sequence is 17 residues long. Germline V gene data show CDR1 as LGHNA and CDR2 as YNFKEQ. V was shortened by 3 bases and J by 0 bases, with 15 bases between the two germline ends. This chain's CDR3 is CASSQVGGTLAKNIQYF. CDR3 in DNA: TGTGCCAGCAGCCAGGTGGGGGGCACCTTAGCCAAAAACATTCAGTACTTC.

This chain joins TRBV6-4 and TRBJ2-2; D might be TRBD2 (6 bases). CDR1 and CDR2 (germline): MRHNA, SNTAGT. Trimming took 3 bases from V and 0 from J, leaving 11 bases between them. The CDR3 length is 16 residues. The CDR3 loop is CASSEFRGSNTGELFF. CDR3 sequence (DNA): TGTGCCAGCAGTGAGTTTCGGGGGTCGAACACCGGGGAGCTGTTTTTT.

This clone has more than one count but fewer than ten. V usage is TRBV10-2 and J usage is TRBJ2-7; D not certain. CDR1 WSHSY and CDR2 SAAADI come from the germline V gene. Trimming shortened V by 0 bases and J by 2 bases, and 17 bases separated the two germline ends. The CDR3 runs to 17 residues. CDR3 in amino acids: CASSESRASLVAYEQYF. The CDR3 bases are TGCGCCAGCAGTGAGTCAAGAGCTTCCCTCGTAGCCTACGAGCAGTACTTC.

The J gene is TRBJ1-2, the V gene TRBV6-5, with TRBD1 matching over 10 bases. Germline trimming cut 3 bases from V and 5 bases from J; bases unmatched to any gene: 9. The CDR3 is made up of 16 amino acids. Per the germline V gene, CDR1 is MNHEY and CDR2 is SVGAGI. The CDR3 loop reads CASSYQEGQGLYGYTF. The CDR3 DNA sequence: TGTGCCAGCAGTTATCAAGAGGGACAGGGGTTGTATGGCTACACCTTC.

The rearrangement joins TRBV6-2 or TRBV6-3 to TRBJ2-1, with no clear D. Between the trimmed V and J ends, which lost 6 bases and 10 bases, there was a span of 13 bases. The germline V gene encodes CDR1 MNHEY and CDR2 SVGEGT. This CDR3 contains 12 residues. CDR3 in DNA: TGTGCCAGCAGCCAGAAGCGAGGCGAGCAGTTCTTC. Translating gives CASSQKRGEQFF.

This clone was observed a single time. This rearrangement joins TRBV11-3 to TRBJ2-7; D assignment may be TRBD1 or TRBD2 (5 bases each). Germline CDR1 SGHNT, CDR2 YENEEA. The CDR3 extends over 14 amino acids. V gave up 5 bases and J gave up 9 bases, with 20 bases separating them. Written as DNA, the CDR3 is TGTGCCAGCAGCACTCGAGGGGTCCAGGGATGGCAGTACTTC. Residues: CASSTRGVQGWQYF.

This chain links TRBV30 with TRBJ2-3; D might be TRBD1 (6 bases). Germline CDR1 is GTSNPN and CDR2 is SVGIG (reference sequence). The CDR3 runs to 14 residues. The ends were cut back, 3 bases at V and 2 bases at J, with 12 bases in the middle. The CDR3 sequence: CAWRTGPSTDTQYF. The CDR3 DNA reads as TGTGCCTGGAGGACAGGTCCCTCCACAGATACGCAGTATTTT.

The chain joins TRBV5-1 to TRBJ1-1; D call uncertain. The V and J ends lost 0 bases and 3 bases respectively, with 6 bases between them. The germline V gene has CDR1 SGHRS and CDR2 YFSETQ. The CDR3 is 13 amino acids. CDR3 in DNA: TGCGCCAGCAGCTTGGGAAGAGACACTGAAGCTTTCTTT. Translated: CASSLGRDTEAFF.

This clone was detected once. The chain uses TRBV9 and TRBJ2-1; the match to TRBD1 covers 10 bases. Germline V gene data show CDR1 as SGDLS and CDR2 as YYNGEE. The J segment lost 7 bases and the V segment lost 4 bases, leaving 14 bases of the junction unmatched. This CDR3 contains 17 residues. CDR3 protein: CASSPRTGGVVSNEQFF. CDR3 nucleotides: TGTGCCAGCAGCCCTCGGACAGGGGGGGTTGTGTCTAATGAGCAGTTCTTC.

This clone was counted between two and nine times. This chain joins TRBV11-2 and TRBJ2-7; no reliable D call. CDR3 length equals 13 residues. Germline lookup yields CDR1 SGHAT and CDR2 FQNNGV. Deletions cut 3 bases from V and 3 bases from J, with 9 bases between. CDR3 DNA: TGTGCCAGCAGCTTTGCTCCCCACTACGAGCAGTACTTC. Amino acids: CASSFAPHYEQYF.

The V gene is TRBV30, the J gene TRBJ1-2, with D perhaps matching TRBD1 (5 bases). This CDR3 is 12 amino acids long. The germline gives CDR1 GTSNPN, CDR2 SVGIG (reference sequence). V lost 1 base to trimming and J lost 4 bases, with 7 bases between them. The CDR3 bases are TGTGCCTGGAGTGCTGACAGCTATGGCTACACCTTC. It is translated as CAWSADSYGYTF. Looking up the rest from reference TRBV30 and TRBJ1-2 gives the full variable domain: SQTIHQWPATLVQPVGSPLSLECTVEGTSNPNLYWYRQAAGRGLQLLFYSVGIGQISSEVPQNLSASRPQDRQFILSSKKLLLSDSGFYLCAWSADSYGYTFGSGTRLTVV.